Below, 28 T cell receptor beta chains from the same sample are listed, as sequenced in a study of T cell repertoires in cytomegalovirus infection. No cognate antigen is known for these TCRs. TCRdb passed the reads through MiXCR, listing each CDR3 protein once. The data contain approximately 280,000 distinct CDR3 sequences, 20% to 25% of them singletons. The sample in question was cultured PBMCs, obtained from culture after CMV antigen stimulation. The receptor set was obtained from a human donor in good health (CMV status not recorded). Some clones in this sample may be carry-over from other donors' samples.

Many counts were recorded for this clonotype. Here the CDR3 reads CASSLGPSNTEAFF. The CDR3 nucleotides read TGTGCCAGCAGCTTGGGACCGTCGAACACTGAAGCTTTCTTT. The chain couples TRBV7-9 to TRBJ1-1, with D tentatively TRBD1 (5 bases). This CDR3 spans 14 amino acids. V lost 3 bases to trimming and J lost 1 base, with 9 bases between them. CDR1 is SEHNR, CDR2 FQNEAQ, per germline (reference sequence).

The chain couples TRBV4-2 to TRBJ1-5; D remains ambiguous. The CDR3 has 15 amino acids. Trimming stripped 1 base from V and 3 bases from J, with 10 bases between. In germline, CDR1 is LGHNA, CDR2 YNFKEQ. DNA of the CDR3: TGTGCCAGCAGCCAAGGCGACATAGACAATCAGCCCCAGCATTTT. Its translation is CASSQGDIDNQPQHF.

CDR3 residues: CASSFGLVNTGELFF. The CDR3 DNA follows: TGTGCCAGCAGCTTCGGGCTAGTCAACACCGGGGAGCTGTTTTTT. The V and J genes are TRBV5-4 and TRBJ2-2; no clear D. Per germline, CDR1 SGHNT and CDR2 YYREEE (reference sequence). This CDR3 spans 15 amino acids. The V and J ends lost 2 bases and 2 bases respectively, with 10 bases between them.

There are many counts of this clonotype. V usage is TRBV7-2 and J usage is TRBJ2-3; 13 nucleotides agree with TRBD2. Germline CDR1 reads SGHTA; CDR2 reads FQGNSA. After removal of 5 bases from V and 3 bases from J, the junction contained 5 bases not matched to a gene. The CDR3 contains 16 residues. The CDR3 loop reads CASSRGTSGITDTQYF. CDR3 nucleotide sequence: TGTGCCAGCAGCAGAGGGACTAGCGGGATTACAGATACGCAGTATTTT. Drawing the rest from reference TRBV7-2 and TRBJ2-3, the complete variable domain is GAGVSQSPSNKVTEKGKDVELRCDPISGHTALYWYRQSLGQGLEFLIYFQGNSAPDKSGLPSDRFSAERTGGSVSTLTIQRTQQEDSAVYLCASSRGTSGITDTQYFGPGTRLTVL.

The chain is built from TRBV6-5 and TRBJ2-3; D is ambiguous. Trimming took off 1 base at V and 4 bases at J, with 9 bases between the two ends. Germline loops: CDR1 MNHEY, CDR2 SVGAGI. This CDR3 region has 14 residues. In DNA, the CDR3 is TGTGCCAGCAGTTACTACAGCCCGCCAGATACGCAGTATTTT. Amino acid sequence: CASSYYSPPDTQYF.

In this sample, this clonotype turned up once. A much larger clone sits a single nucleotide away, making a read error possible. The V call is TRBV6-5, the J call TRBJ1-2, with 7 positions matching TRBD1. Germline V gives CDR1 MNHEY, CDR2 SVGAGI. This CDR3 spans 15 amino acids. Trimming cost V 6 bases and J 2 bases; bases outside gene matches: 9. The CDR3 DNA sequence: TGTGCCAGCAGCATCGACAGGGCGGGAAACTATGGCTACACCTTC. Residues: CASSIDRAGNYGYTF.

This clonotype was counted a few times. J is TRBJ2-2 and V is TRBV11-3, with 11 nucleotides matching TRBD2. The CDR3 runs to 16 residues. Germline loops: CDR1 SGHNT, CDR2 YENEEA. Trimming cost V 10 bases and J 6 bases; bases outside gene matches: 13. The CDR3 bases are TGTGCCACCATGAGAGGTAGCGGGAGGGATCCCGGGGAGCTGTTTTTT. Amino acids: CATMRGSGRDPGELFF.

This clonotype occurred once. V and J are TRBV4-1 and TRBJ2-1; 12 bases fit TRBD2. The CDR3 sequence is 14 residues long. After removal of 1 base from V and 13 bases from J, the junction contained 5 bases not matched to a gene. Germline V gives CDR1 MGHRA, CDR2 YSYEKL. CDR3 nucleotide sequence: TGCGCCAGCAGCCAAGGGACTAGCGGGAAAGTCCAGTTCTTC. As protein: CASSQGTSGKVQFF.

This clonotype was detected a few times. The genes are TRBV7-6 and TRBJ2-1; unclear D gene. The CDR3 spans 14 residues. Trimming removed 5 bases from V and 4 bases from J, with 12 bases in between. Germline V gives CDR1 SGHVS, CDR2 FNYEAQ. The CDR3 sequence is CASSPDDRYNEQFF. The CDR3 DNA reads as TGTGCCAGCAGCCCTGACGACCGTTACAATGAGCAGTTCTTC.

The chain carries TRBV11-2 and TRBJ2-5; a possible D gene is TRBD1 (6 bases). The CDR3 runs to 15 residues. Looked up from germline, CDR1 is SGHAT and CDR2 is FQNNGV. The V end lost 4 bases, the J end lost 4 bases, and 16 bases lay between the germline ends. In nucleotides, the CDR3 is TGTGCCAGCAGCTCCGGGAACAGGGACGGAGAGACCCAGTACTTC. The encoded protein is CASSSGNRDGETQYF.

This clonotype showed up just once. This sequence joins TRBV18 and TRBJ1-1; D is possibly TRBD1 (5 bases). The germline V gene encodes CDR1 KGHSH and CDR2 LQKENI. Trimming stripped 3 bases from V and 8 bases from J, with 13 bases between. CDR3 size: 13 residues. CDR3 bases: TGTGCCAGCTCACCCCTCGGGGCCACAGAAGCTTTCTTT. It yields the protein CASSPLGATEAFF.

This sequence joins TRBV6-1 and TRBJ2-5; the match to TRBD2 covers 9 bases. The trim removed 5 bases at V and 5 bases at J, leaving 12 bases unmatched. This CDR3 spans 16 amino acids. CDR1 MNHNS and CDR2 SASEGT come from the germline V gene. For the CDR3, the DNA is TGTGCCAGCAGTTTGTCTAGCGGGGCAGGAAGGGAGACCCAGTACTTC. This encodes CASSLSSGAGRETQYF.

This clonotype was seen many times. One end of the junction fails to match germline, which may point to a read error. The V and J genes are TRBV7-3 and TRBJ2-2; unclear D gene. Germline V lookup: CDR1 SGHTA, CDR2 FQGTGA. The CDR3 has 14 amino acids. CDR3 residues: CASSRAVNSGELFF. In nucleotides, the CDR3 is TGTGCCAGCAGCCGCGCAGTGAACAGCGGGGAGCTGTTTTTT.

This clonotype was found many times. The chain is built from TRBV7-8 and TRBJ2-5; 10 nucleotides align to TRBD2. Germline V CDR1 and CDR2: SGHVS, FQNEAQ. This CDR3 is built from 15 residues. V was pared by 1 base and J by 5 bases, with 4 bases of the junction left unmatched. DNA for the CDR3: TGTGCCAGCAGCTTAGAGCTAGCGGGAGCCGAGACCCAGTACTTC. Its translation is CASSLELAGAETQYF.

This clonotype was detected only a few times. The V and J genes are TRBV18 and TRBJ1-2; TRBD1 matches at 11 bases. Losses at the gene ends were 3 bases for V and 5 bases for J; bases not matched to a gene: 17. The germline gives CDR1 KGHSH, CDR2 LQKENI. This CDR3 spans 19 amino acids. The CDR3 sequence is CASSPVPGQGDIGIYGYTF. CDR3 coding DNA: TGTGCCAGCTCACCCGTCCCGGGACAGGGGGATATCGGAATTTATGGCTACACCTTC.

The sample holds one count of this clonotype. V and J are TRBV25-1 and TRBJ1-2, with D unresolved. The germline V gene encodes CDR1 MGHDK and CDR2 SYGVNS. This CDR3 contains 16 residues. The V gene lost 1 base and the J gene lost 5 bases, with 17 bases spanning the gap. Written as DNA, the CDR3 is TGTGCCAGCAGTGAATTTACCGTCGACGGAAGTTATGGCTACACCTTC. It yields the protein CASSEFTVDGSYGYTF.

In its sample, this clonotype was seen a few times. The chain is built from TRBV2 and TRBJ2-3; 8 positions agree with TRBD2. Trimming cost V 5 bases and J 2 bases; bases outside gene matches: 9. The CDR3 runs 16 residues. Germline V gene sequence: CDR1 SNHLY, CDR2 FYNNEI. CDR3 bases: TGTGCCAGCAGTACCGGACTAGCCCCCTACACAGATACGCAGTATTTT. It specifies CASSTGLAPYTDTQYF. Drawing the rest from reference TRBV2 and TRBJ2-3, the complete variable domain is EPEVTQTPSHQVTQMGQEVILRCVPISNHLYFYWYRQILGQKVEFLVSFYNNEISEKSEIFDDQFSVERPDGSNFTLKIRSTKLEDSAMYFCASSTGLAPYTDTQYFGPGTRLTVL.

V gene TRBV27 combines with J gene TRBJ2-3, with D perhaps TRBD2 (5 bases). Trimming removed 6 bases at V and 7 bases at J, with 14 bases between. The CDR3 has 13 amino acids. Germline V gene data show CDR1 as MNHEY and CDR2 as SMNVEV (reference sequence). The CDR3 DNA reads TGTGCCAGCAGCTCCGGCCCGGGGAATACGCAGTATTTT. Translated: CASSSGPGNTQYF.

The table lists this clonotype with many counts. The chain couples TRBV7-3 to TRBJ2-3; D may correspond to TRBD1 or TRBD2 (7 bases each). This CDR3 spans 17 amino acids. V lost 5 bases, J lost 5 bases, and 23 bases lay in between. Per the germline V gene, CDR1 is SGHTA and CDR2 is FQGTGA. The CDR3 DNA reads TGTGCCAGCAGCCCCTCAGGGGGGGGAGGTGAGATAGATACGCAGTATTTT. Protein sequence: CASSPSGGGGEIDTQYF.

The chain joins TRBV15 to TRBJ2-5; D is unclear. Trimming shortened V by 1 base and J by 2 bases, and 14 bases separated the two germline ends. The CDR3 runs 16 residues. Germline CDR1 reads LNHNV; CDR2 reads YYDKDF (reference sequence). The CDR3 DNA sequence: TGTGCCACCAGCAGAGCGCGGAATAGGAATCAAGAGACCCAGTACTTC. It encodes CATSRARNRNQETQYF.

The CDR3 nucleotides read TGTGCCAGCAGTCGATTAGCGGGATTGGTGGGGGAGACCCAGTACTTC. Residues: CASSRLAGLVGETQYF. The chain recombines TRBV2 with TRBJ2-5; the match to TRBD2 covers 8 bases. Germline CDR1 is SNHLY and CDR2 is FYNNEI. After removal of 5 bases from V and 5 bases from J, the junction contained 13 bases not matched to a gene. CDR3 length equals 16 residues.

This chain connects TRBV7-2 to TRBJ2-7, with 10 bases fitting TRBD2. Germline assignment: CDR1 SGHTA and CDR2 FQGNSA. CDR3 size: 13 residues. The trim removed 6 bases at V and 9 bases at J, leaving 8 bases unmatched. The CDR3 protein is CASSLRLAGAQYF. CDR3 coding DNA: TGTGCCAGCAGTTTAAGGCTAGCGGGAGCGCAGTACTTC.

In this sample, this clonotype turned up a few times. V usage is TRBV20-1 and J usage is TRBJ1-1; tentatively, D is TRBD1 (5 bases). V shed 2 bases and J shed 0 bases, with 10 bases lying between them. Germline V gene lookup returns CDR1 DFQATT and CDR2 SNEGSKA (reference sequence). This CDR3 contains 14 residues. The DNA of the CDR3 is TGCAGTGCTAGAACCGGGACGGTGAACACTGAAGCTTTCTTT. It yields the protein CSARTGTVNTEAFF.

The table lists this clonotype with many counts. The chain couples TRBV5-6 to TRBJ2-7; D perhaps matches TRBD1 (5 bases). Deletions cut 0 bases from V and 7 bases from J, with 17 bases between. The germline V gene encodes CDR1 SGHDT and CDR2 YYEEEE. The CDR3 spans 15 residues. DNA for the CDR3: TGTGCCAGCAGCTTGGCCGGGCAAGGGCAGGGAGAGCAGTACGTC. Residues: CASSLAGQGQGEQYV.

This clonotype was observed a handful of times. The genes are TRBV20-1 and TRBJ2-1; 7 bases align to TRBD1. The CDR3 is made up of 14 amino acids. J lost 0 bases, V lost 7 bases, and 6 bases had no gene match. Germline V CDR1 and CDR2: DFQATT, SNEGSKA (reference sequence). The CDR3 coding sequence is TGCAGTGGTATGGGGACAGTCTCCTACAATGAGCAGTTCTTC. Translating it yields CSGMGTVSYNEQFF.

This clonotype occurred a few times. The chain joins TRBV24-1 to TRBJ1-2; 7 bases agree with TRBD1. The germline V gene encodes CDR1 KGHDR and CDR2 SFDVKD. The CDR3 covers 14 residues. J gave up 2 bases and V 3 bases, and 2 bases lay outside the gene matches. CDR3 sequence: CATSDPRGNYGYTF. The CDR3 DNA sequence: TGTGCCACCAGTGATCCCAGGGGGAACTATGGCTACACCTTC.

In this sample, this clonotype turned up a few times. The rearrangement joins TRBV6-1 to TRBJ1-1; TRBD1 might be the D (5 bases). Germline loops: CDR1 MNHNS, CDR2 SASEGT. The ends were cut back, 4 bases at V and 0 bases at J, with 9 bases in the middle. The CDR3 is made up of 14 amino acids. The DNA for the CDR3 is TGTGCCAGCAGTGGGGACCGATTGAACACTGAAGCTTTCTTT. Translating it yields CASSGDRLNTEAFF.

In this sample, this clonotype turned up many times. CDR3 in DNA: TGTGCCGGCGGCCCCCCAGGCACAGATACGCAGTATTTT. It translates to CAGGPPGTDTQYF. The chain employs TRBV6-6 and TRBJ2-3; D gene ambiguous. From germline, CDR1 is MNHNY and CDR2 SVGAGI (reference sequence). The CDR3 loop spans 13 amino acids. V lost 11 bases and J 1 base, leaving 13 bases between the germline ends.